The rows below give T cell receptor beta chains drawn from one sample of a study of OX40 agonist ivuxolimab in advanced cancers. Data came from immunoSEQ multiplex PCR; TCRdb stores just in-frame clones and leaves some out. The sample holds roughly 43,000 clones, roughly 85% seen once. The source material was CD4+ or CD8+ T cells sorted from blood, sampled in a trial of the OX40 agonist ivuxolimab. The source is an adult with an advanced solid tumor such as melanoma, head and neck, liver or kidney cancer. Each CDR3 is given with its conserved first and last residue. Fields, in order: CDR3 DNA, CDR3 protein, J gene, D gene, V gene, clone size. The D gene is left open where the match is weak. Where a row states a size, it is once, few, many or the class of an expanded clone; other rows omit it.

CDR3 DNA: TGCGCCAGCAGCAGGGAACCATATAATTCACCCCTCCACTTT; CDR3 protein: CASSREPYNSPLHF; J gene: TRBJ1-6; D gene: -; V gene: TRBV10-2; clone size: -
CDR3 DNA: TGTGCCAGCAGGGTTCAACTCAATAATTCACCCCTCCACTTT; CDR3 protein: CASRVQLNNSPLHF; J gene: TRBJ1-6; D gene: -; V gene: TRBV6-5; clone size: -
CDR3 DNA: TGCGCCAGCAGCTTCAGAAGTCCCCCTGAAGCTTTCTTT; CDR3 protein: CASSFRSPPEAFF; J gene: TRBJ1-1; D gene: -; V gene: TRBV5-1; clone size: -
CDR3 DNA: TGTGCCAGCAGCCGCTGGGACACCCAAGCTGAAGCTTTCTTT; CDR3 protein: CASSRWDTQAEAFF; J gene: TRBJ1-1; D gene: -; V gene: TRBV7-9; clone size: -
CDR3 DNA: TGTGCCAGCAGCCTCGGGTCAGGGTCCTACAATGAGCAGTTCTTC; CDR3 protein: CASSLGSGSYNEQFF; J gene: TRBJ2-1; D gene: -; V gene: TRBV6-4; clone size: -
CDR3 DNA: TGTGCCAGCAGTTTCGCCCCCTCTGAAGCTTTCTTT; CDR3 protein: CASSFAPSEAFF; J gene: TRBJ1-1; D gene: -; V gene: TRBV28; clone size: -
CDR3 DNA: TGTGCCAGCTCAGGTGGACTAGGGGAGACCCAGTACTTC; CDR3 protein: CASSGGLGETQYF; J gene: TRBJ2-5; D gene: TRBD2; V gene: TRBV18; clone size: -
CDR3 DNA: TGTGCCAGCTCCCAGGGGATGAACACTGAAGCTTTCTTT; CDR3 protein: CASSQGMNTEAFF; J gene: TRBJ1-1; D gene: -; V gene: TRBV2; clone size: few
CDR3 DNA: TGTGCCAGCAGTTTACACCCCCGCACGAAGGCTTTCTTT; CDR3 protein: CASSLHPRTKAFF; J gene: TRBJ1-1; D gene: -; V gene: TRBV28; clone size: -
CDR3 DNA: TGTGCCAGTCTCGGATCAGGGGGTGAGCAGTTCTTC; CDR3 protein: CASLGSGGEQFF; J gene: TRBJ2-1; D gene: TRBD1; V gene: TRBV19; clone size: -
CDR3 DNA: TGTGCCAGCAGCTTAATCGGGGAGCTGTTTTTT; CDR3 protein: CASSLIGELFF; J gene: TRBJ2-2; D gene: -; V gene: TRBV7-2; clone size: -
CDR3 DNA: TGTGCCAGCAGTCCTAACAGGGATTCACCCCTCCACTTT; CDR3 protein: CASSPNRDSPLHF; J gene: TRBJ1-6; D gene: -; V gene: TRBV28; clone size: once
CDR3 DNA: TGTGCCTGGAGTCCTTCCCCCCGCTACGAGCAGTACTTC; CDR3 protein: CAWSPSPRYEQYF; J gene: TRBJ2-7; D gene: -; V gene: TRBV30; clone size: -
CDR3 DNA: TGTGCCAGCAGCATAACACTGGCGGGAGGGAACACCGGGGAGCTGTTTTTT; CDR3 protein: CASSITLAGGNTGELFF; J gene: TRBJ2-2; D gene: TRBD2; V gene: TRBV7-8; clone size: -
CDR3 DNA: TGTGCCAGCAGCTTAGGGGGGGCATCTAACTATGGCTACACCTTC; CDR3 protein: CASSLGGASNYGYTF; J gene: TRBJ1-2; D gene: -; V gene: TRBV7-9; clone size: -
CDR3 DNA: TGTGCCAGCAGCCTCCAGGATAGCGGGATCCGTCCCGAGACCCAGTACTTC; CDR3 protein: CASSLQDSGIRPETQYF; J gene: TRBJ2-5; D gene: TRBD2; V gene: TRBV11-2; clone size: -
CDR3 DNA: TGTGCCAGCAGCAAAGACACAGGGGGGAAGACTAACTATGGCTACACCTTC; CDR3 protein: CASSKDTGGKTNYGYTF; J gene: TRBJ1-2; D gene: -; V gene: TRBV21-1; clone size: -
CDR3 DNA: TGCAGCGTTGAAACGGGGGAGGGCAATGAGCAGTTCTTC; CDR3 protein: CSVETGEGNEQFF; J gene: TRBJ2-1; D gene: TRBD2; V gene: TRBV29-1; clone size: once
CDR3 DNA: TGTGCCAGCAGCTCGTCCGAACTGGTGGGCTACACCTTC; CDR3 protein: CASSSSELVGYTF; J gene: TRBJ1-2; D gene: -; V gene: TRBV7-9; clone size: few
CDR3 DNA: TGTGCCAGCTCACTCGACGGACTCAATCAGCCCCAGCATTTT; CDR3 protein: CASSLDGLNQPQHF; J gene: TRBJ1-5; D gene: -; V gene: TRBV18; clone size: -
CDR3 DNA: TGTGCCAGCAGCTTGGTTAGGACAGGGGACTATGGCTACACCTTC; CDR3 protein: CASSLVRTGDYGYTF; J gene: TRBJ1-2; D gene: TRBD1; V gene: TRBV5-6; clone size: once
CDR3 DNA: TGTGCCAGCAGCTTATATGCTAGCGGAAGAGAGACCCAGTACTTC; CDR3 protein: CASSLYASGRETQYF; J gene: TRBJ2-5; D gene: TRBD2; V gene: TRBV11-2; clone size: -
CDR3 DNA: TGCAGCGACCTTACAGGGATAGGTAAAGAGACCCAGTACTTC; CDR3 protein: CSDLTGIGKETQYF; J gene: TRBJ2-5; D gene: -; V gene: TRBV29-1; clone size: -
CDR3 DNA: TGTGCCAGCACCCAACAGGGGGCAGGTCAGCCCCAGCATTTT; CDR3 protein: CASTQQGAGQPQHF; J gene: TRBJ1-5; D gene: TRBD1; V gene: TRBV6-6; clone size: once
CDR3 DNA: TGTGCCAGCAGCTTCCGGGACAGAAGCACCGGGGAGCTGTTTTTT; CDR3 protein: CASSFRDRSTGELFF; J gene: TRBJ2-2; D gene: TRBD1; V gene: TRBV5-6; clone size: once
CDR3 DNA: TGTGCCACCAGCAGAGAAGGGGCTTCCTACGAGCAGTACTTC; CDR3 protein: CATSREGASYEQYF; J gene: TRBJ2-7; D gene: -; V gene: TRBV15; clone size: -
CDR3 DNA: TGTGCCAGCAGCGTAGCAGGGGGCCACTACAATGAGCAGTTCTTC; CDR3 protein: CASSVAGGHYNEQFF; J gene: TRBJ2-1; D gene: TRBD1; V gene: TRBV9; clone size: -
CDR3 DNA: TGTGCCAGCAGCCCTCGACTAGCGGGCTACGAGCAGTACTTC; CDR3 protein: CASSPRLAGYEQYF; J gene: TRBJ2-7; D gene: TRBD2; V gene: TRBV9; clone size: few
CDR3 DNA: TGTGCCAGCAGTTACATCCCGGGGGAGACCCAGTACTTC; CDR3 protein: CASSYIPGETQYF; J gene: TRBJ2-5; D gene: -; V gene: TRBV6-5; clone size: -
CDR3 DNA: TGTGCCATCAGTGAGGGGACAGGAACGACACCCCTCCACTTT; CDR3 protein: CAISEGTGTTPLHF; J gene: TRBJ1-6; D gene: TRBD1; V gene: TRBV10-3; clone size: -
CDR3 DNA: TGTGCCAGCAGCCTTCCTACGGGTGAAAAACTGTTTTTT; CDR3 protein: CASSLPTGEKLFF; J gene: TRBJ1-4; D gene: -; V gene: TRBV7-9; clone size: once
CDR3 DNA: TGTGCCAGTAGCCTAAGACAGGAAGATTCACCCCTCCACTTT; CDR3 protein: CASSLRQEDSPLHF; J gene: TRBJ1-6; D gene: -; V gene: TRBV19; clone size: -
CDR3 DNA: TGTGCCAGCAGCAATCGAGGCAGGGGGCCCACAGATACGCAGTATTTT; CDR3 protein: CASSNRGRGPTDTQYF; J gene: TRBJ2-3; D gene: TRBD1; V gene: TRBV16; clone size: -
CDR3 DNA: TGTGCCAGCAGTGAATCGGTCACCGGGGAGCTGTTTTTT; CDR3 protein: CASSESVTGELFF; J gene: TRBJ2-2; D gene: -; V gene: TRBV25-1; clone size: once
CDR3 DNA: TGTGCCAGCAGCGCCCCAAGGGCGGGTGATTACAATGAGCAGTTCTTC; CDR3 protein: CASSAPRAGDYNEQFF; J gene: TRBJ2-1; D gene: -; V gene: TRBV9; clone size: -
CDR3 DNA: TGTGCCAGCAGCCAGGACAGGCTAGACCCGGGCTACACCTTC; CDR3 protein: CASSQDRLDPGYTF; J gene: TRBJ1-2; D gene: TRBD1; V gene: TRBV7-3; clone size: -
CDR3 DNA: TGCGCCAGCAGCCAAGAGTCCCGGAATTCACCCCTCCACTTT; CDR3 protein: CASSQESRNSPLHF; J gene: TRBJ1-6; D gene: -; V gene: TRBV4-3; clone size: -
CDR3 DNA: TGCGCCAGCAGTGAGTCAAAGGGGCCAGGGATCACAGATACGCAGTATTTT; CDR3 protein: CASSESKGPGITDTQYF; J gene: TRBJ2-3; D gene: -; V gene: TRBV10-1; clone size: -
CDR3 DNA: TGTGCCAGCAGCACAATCGTGGGTGTGACTGAAGCTTTCTTT; CDR3 protein: CASSTIVGVTEAFF; J gene: TRBJ1-1; D gene: -; V gene: TRBV7-9; clone size: -
CDR3 DNA: TGTGCCATCAGCCCAGGACTAGCCAGTGAGCAGTTCTTC; CDR3 protein: CAISPGLASEQFF; J gene: TRBJ2-1; D gene: TRBD2; V gene: TRBV10-3; clone size: once
CDR3 DNA: TGTGCCTGGGGGGACTACAGCGACGAGCAGTACTTC; CDR3 protein: CAWGDYSDEQYF; J gene: TRBJ2-7; D gene: TRBD2; V gene: TRBV30; clone size: -
CDR3 DNA: TGTGCCAGCAGCAAAAAACAAGGGCCTTCTGGGGCCAACGTCCTGACTTTC; CDR3 protein: CASSKKQGPSGANVLTF; J gene: TRBJ2-6; D gene: -; V gene: TRBV21-1; clone size: -
CDR3 DNA: TGCAGCGTTGATACCGGGGATACTGAAGCTTTCTTT; CDR3 protein: CSVDTGDTEAFF; J gene: TRBJ1-1; D gene: -; V gene: TRBV29-1; clone size: -
CDR3 DNA: TGTGCCAGCTCACAAGAGACCCAGTACTTC; CDR3 protein: CASSQETQYF; J gene: TRBJ2-5; D gene: -; V gene: TRBV18; clone size: -
CDR3 DNA: TGTGCCAGCACCTCCCCCGGGACAGGGGTTGGGGCTGAGCAGTTCTTC; CDR3 protein: CASTSPGTGVGAEQFF; J gene: TRBJ2-1; D gene: TRBD1; V gene: TRBV9; clone size: -
CDR3 DNA: TGTGCCAGCAGTGAAAGGACTAGCGGTTCCTACGAGCAGTACTTC; CDR3 protein: CASSERTSGSYEQYF; J gene: TRBJ2-7; D gene: TRBD2; V gene: TRBV6-1; clone size: -
CDR3 DNA: TGTGCCAGCAGCTCTATATACGCACTTTTTGGCGGGAGGGGCGATGAGCAGTTCTTC; CDR3 protein: CASSSIYALFGGRGDEQFF; J gene: TRBJ2-1; D gene: TRBD2; V gene: TRBV7-9; clone size: -
CDR3 DNA: TGCGCCAGCAGCCAAACCGGGACAGGTCGGACTGAAGCTTTCTTT; CDR3 protein: CASSQTGTGRTEAFF; J gene: TRBJ1-1; D gene: TRBD1; V gene: TRBV4-1; clone size: once
CDR3 DNA: TGTGCCAGCTCACCAAGGGAAGGGGACAATCAGCCCCAGCATTTT; CDR3 protein: CASSPREGDNQPQHF; J gene: TRBJ1-5; D gene: -; V gene: TRBV18; clone size: -
CDR3 DNA: TGTGCCAGCACGGGGGCTACCGATACGCAGTATTTT; CDR3 protein: CASTGATDTQYF; J gene: TRBJ2-3; D gene: -; V gene: TRBV27; clone size: -
CDR3 DNA: TGTGCCAGCAGTTACCGGGACAGGGCCGGCACTGAAGCTTTCTTT; CDR3 protein: CASSYRDRAGTEAFF; J gene: TRBJ1-1; D gene: TRBD1; V gene: TRBV6-5; clone size: -
CDR3 DNA: TGTGCCAGCAGCTTACCGAGGAATGAGCAGTTCTTC; CDR3 protein: CASSLPRNEQFF; J gene: TRBJ2-1; D gene: -; V gene: TRBV7-2; clone size: -
CDR3 DNA: TGTGCCAGCAGTGCCCCCTCTCTGAATACGCAGTATTTT; CDR3 protein: CASSAPSLNTQYF; J gene: TRBJ2-3; D gene: -; V gene: TRBV6-1; clone size: -